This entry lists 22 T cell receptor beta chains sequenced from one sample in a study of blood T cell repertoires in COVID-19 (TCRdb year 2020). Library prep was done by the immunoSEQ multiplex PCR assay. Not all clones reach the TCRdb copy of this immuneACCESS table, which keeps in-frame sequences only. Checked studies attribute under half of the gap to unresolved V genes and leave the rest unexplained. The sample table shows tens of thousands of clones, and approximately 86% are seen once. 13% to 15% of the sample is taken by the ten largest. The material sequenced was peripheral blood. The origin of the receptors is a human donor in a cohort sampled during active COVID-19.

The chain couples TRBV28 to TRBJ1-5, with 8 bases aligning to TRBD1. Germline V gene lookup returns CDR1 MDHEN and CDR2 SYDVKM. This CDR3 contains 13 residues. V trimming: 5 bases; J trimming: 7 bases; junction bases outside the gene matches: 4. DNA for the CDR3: TGTGCCAGCAGTCCCGACAGGGGCCAGCCCCAGCATTTT. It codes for CASSPDRGQPQHF.

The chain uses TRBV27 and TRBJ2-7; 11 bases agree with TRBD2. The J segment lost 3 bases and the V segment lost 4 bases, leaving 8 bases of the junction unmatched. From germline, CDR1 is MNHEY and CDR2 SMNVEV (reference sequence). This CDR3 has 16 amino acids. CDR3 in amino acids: CASSSRTSGRYYEQYF. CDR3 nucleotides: TGTGCCAGCAGTTCCCGAACTAGCGGGAGATACTACGAGCAGTACTTC.

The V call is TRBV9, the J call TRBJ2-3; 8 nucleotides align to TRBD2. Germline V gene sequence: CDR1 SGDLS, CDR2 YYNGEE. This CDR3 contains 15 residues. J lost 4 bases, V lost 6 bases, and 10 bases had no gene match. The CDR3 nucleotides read TGTGCCAGCACCGTGTCGGGGGGGCGTCCAGATACGCAGTATTTT. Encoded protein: CASTVSGGRPDTQYF.

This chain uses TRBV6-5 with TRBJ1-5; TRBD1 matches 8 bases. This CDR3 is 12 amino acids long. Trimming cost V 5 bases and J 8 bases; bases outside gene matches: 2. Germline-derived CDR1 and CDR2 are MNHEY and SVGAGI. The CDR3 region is CASSHRGEPQHF. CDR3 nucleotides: TGTGCCAGCAGTCACAGGGGGGAGCCCCAGCATTTT.

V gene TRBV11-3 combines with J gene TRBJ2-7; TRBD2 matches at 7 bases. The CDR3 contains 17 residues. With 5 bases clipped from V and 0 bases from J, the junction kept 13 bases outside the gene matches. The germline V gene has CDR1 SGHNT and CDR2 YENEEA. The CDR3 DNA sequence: TGTGCCAGCAGCCCCCCGGGAGTAGCGGGCAGCTCCTACGAGCAGTACTTC. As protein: CASSPPGVAGSSYEQYF.

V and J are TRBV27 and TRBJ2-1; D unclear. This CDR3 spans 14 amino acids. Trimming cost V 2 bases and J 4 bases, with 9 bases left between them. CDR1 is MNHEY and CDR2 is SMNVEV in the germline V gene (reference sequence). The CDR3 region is CASSLGQAYNEQFF. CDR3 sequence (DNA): TGTGCCAGCAGTTTAGGGCAGGCATACAATGAGCAGTTCTTC.

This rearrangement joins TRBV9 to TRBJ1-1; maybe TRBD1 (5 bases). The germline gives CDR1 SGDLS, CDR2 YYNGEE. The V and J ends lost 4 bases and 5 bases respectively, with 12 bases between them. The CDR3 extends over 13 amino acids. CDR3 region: CASSPGGRTEAFF. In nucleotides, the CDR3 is TGTGCCAGCAGCCCCGGGGGACGGACTGAAGCTTTCTTT.

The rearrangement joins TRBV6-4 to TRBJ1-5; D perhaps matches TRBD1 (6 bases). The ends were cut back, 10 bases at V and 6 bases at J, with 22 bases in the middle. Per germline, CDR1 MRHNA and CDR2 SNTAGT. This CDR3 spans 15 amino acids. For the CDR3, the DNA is TGTGCCATCACGCAGGGAGGGGGTACGGGTCAGCCCCAGCATTTT. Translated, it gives CAITQGGGTGQPQHF.

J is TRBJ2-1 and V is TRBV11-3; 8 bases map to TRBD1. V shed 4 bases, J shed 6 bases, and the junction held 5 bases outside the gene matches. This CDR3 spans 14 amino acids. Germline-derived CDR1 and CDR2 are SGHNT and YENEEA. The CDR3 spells CASSSPGQGNEQFF. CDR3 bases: TGTGCCAGCAGCTCCCCTGGACAGGGCAATGAGCAGTTCTTC.

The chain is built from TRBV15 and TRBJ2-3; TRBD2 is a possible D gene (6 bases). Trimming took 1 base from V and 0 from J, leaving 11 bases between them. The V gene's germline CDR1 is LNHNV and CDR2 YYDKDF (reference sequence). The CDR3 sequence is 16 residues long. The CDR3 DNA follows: TGTGCCACCAGCAGAGGATCGGGGGTTAGCACAGATACGCAGTATTTT. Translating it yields CATSRGSGVSTDTQYF.

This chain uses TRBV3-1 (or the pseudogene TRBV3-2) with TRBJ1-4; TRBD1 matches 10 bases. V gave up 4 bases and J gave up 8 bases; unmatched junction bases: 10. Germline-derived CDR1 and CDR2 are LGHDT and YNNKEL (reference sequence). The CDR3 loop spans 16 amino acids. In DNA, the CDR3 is TGTGCCAGCAGCCTCTTCGGGACAGGGGAGAAGGAAAAACTGTTTTTT. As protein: CASSLFGTGEKEKLFF.

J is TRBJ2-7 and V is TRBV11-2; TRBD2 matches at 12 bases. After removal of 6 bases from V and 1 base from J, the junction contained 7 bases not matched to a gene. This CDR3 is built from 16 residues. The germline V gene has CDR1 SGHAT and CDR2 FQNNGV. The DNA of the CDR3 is TGTGCCAGCAGGACTCCGGGACTAGCGGGTTCCTACGAGCAGTACTTC. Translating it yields CASRTPGLAGSYEQYF.

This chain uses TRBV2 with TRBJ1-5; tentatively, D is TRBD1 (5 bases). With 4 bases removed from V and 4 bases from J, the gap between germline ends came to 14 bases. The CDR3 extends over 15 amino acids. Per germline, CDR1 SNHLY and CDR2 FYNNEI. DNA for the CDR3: TGTGCCAGCAGTGTGGCAGGGTCGAGTAATCAGCCCCAGCATTTT. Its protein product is CASSVAGSSNQPQHF.

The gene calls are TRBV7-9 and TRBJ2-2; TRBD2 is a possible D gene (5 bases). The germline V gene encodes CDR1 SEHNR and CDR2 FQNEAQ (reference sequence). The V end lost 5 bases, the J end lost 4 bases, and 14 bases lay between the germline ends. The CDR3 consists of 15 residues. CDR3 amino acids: CASSPKEDLTGELFF. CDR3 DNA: TGTGCCAGCAGCCCCAAGGAGGACCTCACCGGGGAGCTGTTTTTT.

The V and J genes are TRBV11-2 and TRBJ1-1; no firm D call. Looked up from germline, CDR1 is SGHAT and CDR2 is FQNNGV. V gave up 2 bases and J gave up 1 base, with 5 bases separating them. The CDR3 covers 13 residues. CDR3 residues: CASSLQENTEAFF. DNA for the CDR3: TGTGCCAGCAGCTTACAGGAGAACACTGAAGCTTTCTTT.

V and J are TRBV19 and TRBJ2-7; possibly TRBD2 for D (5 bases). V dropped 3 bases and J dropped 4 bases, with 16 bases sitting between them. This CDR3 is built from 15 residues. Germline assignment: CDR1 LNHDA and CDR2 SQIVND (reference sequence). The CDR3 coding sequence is TGTGCCAGTAGTATGGCGGGTGCCTCCTCTTACGAGCAGTACTTC. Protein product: CASSMAGASSYEQYF.

The CDR3 here is CASSAGQSNEKLFF. CDR3 in DNA: TGCGCCAGCAGCGCGGGACAGTCTAATGAAAAACTGTTTTTT. This chain uses TRBV5-1 with TRBJ1-4; 7 bases line up with TRBD1. With 4 bases clipped from V and 3 bases from J, the junction kept 3 bases outside the gene matches. Germline V lookup: CDR1 SGHRS, CDR2 YFSETQ. The CDR3 has 14 residues.

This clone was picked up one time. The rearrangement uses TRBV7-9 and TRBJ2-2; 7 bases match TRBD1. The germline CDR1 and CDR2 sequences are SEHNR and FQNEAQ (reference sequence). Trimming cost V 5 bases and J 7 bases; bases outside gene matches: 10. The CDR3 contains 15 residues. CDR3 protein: CASSGAGGASGELFF. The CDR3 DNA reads TGTGCCAGCAGCGGAGCAGGGGGAGCGAGCGGGGAGCTGTTTTTT.

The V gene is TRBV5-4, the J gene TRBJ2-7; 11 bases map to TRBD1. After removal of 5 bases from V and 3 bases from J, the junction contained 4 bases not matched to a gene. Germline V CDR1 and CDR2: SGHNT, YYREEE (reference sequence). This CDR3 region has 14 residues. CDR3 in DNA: TGTGCCAGCAGGAGGGACAGGGGGGACTACGAGCAGTACTTC. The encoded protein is CASRRDRGDYEQYF. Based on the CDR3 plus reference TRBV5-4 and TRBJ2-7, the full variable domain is ETGVTQSPTHLIKTRGQQVTLRCSSQSGHNTVSWYQQALGQGPQFIFQYYREEENGRGNFPPRFSGLQFPNYSSELNVNALELDDSALYLCASRRDRGDYEQYFGPGTRLTVT.

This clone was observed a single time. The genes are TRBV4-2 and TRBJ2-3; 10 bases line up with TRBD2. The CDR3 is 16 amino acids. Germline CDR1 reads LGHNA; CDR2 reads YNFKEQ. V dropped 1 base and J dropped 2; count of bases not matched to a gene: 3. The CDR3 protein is CASSQGLAGNTDTQYF. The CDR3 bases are TGTGCCAGCAGCCAAGGACTAGCGGGTAACACAGATACGCAGTATTTT.

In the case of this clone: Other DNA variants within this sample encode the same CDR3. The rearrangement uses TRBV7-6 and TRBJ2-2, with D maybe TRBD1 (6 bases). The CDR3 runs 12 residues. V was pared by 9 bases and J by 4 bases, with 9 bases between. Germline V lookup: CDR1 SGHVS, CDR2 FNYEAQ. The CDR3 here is CASSRGTGELFF. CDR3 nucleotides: TGTGCCAGTTCCAGGGGCACCGGGGAGCTGTTTTTT. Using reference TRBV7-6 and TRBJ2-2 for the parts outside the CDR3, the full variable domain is GAGVSQSPRYKVTKRGQDVALRCDPISGHVSLYWYRQALGQGPEFLTYFNYEAQQDKSGLPNDRFSAERPEGSISTLTIQRTEQRDSAMYRCASSRGTGELFFGEGSRLTVL.

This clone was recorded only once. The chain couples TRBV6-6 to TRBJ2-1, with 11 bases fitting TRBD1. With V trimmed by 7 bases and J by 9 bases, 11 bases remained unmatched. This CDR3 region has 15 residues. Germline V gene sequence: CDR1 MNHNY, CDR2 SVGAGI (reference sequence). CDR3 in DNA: TGTGCCAGCATTAGGGGACAGGGGGGCTCCCCTGAGCAGTTCTTC. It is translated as CASIRGQGGSPEQFF.